This T cell receptor (beta chain) was profiled in a study of CD8 T cells in ankylosing spondylitis. A word on this clonotype: What it binds is not known.

Whole-study findings and limits: In ankylosing spondylitis patients, matched synovial fluid reportedly showed significant enrichment of disease-linked clones. Clones linked to disease, bearing a CD8+ phenotype, were relatively rare in peripheral blood. Both synovial fluid and blood in reactive arthritis had previously been reported to carry some motif variants. What appeared characteristic of ankylosing spondylitis blood was a TCR beta motif of under 10 highly homologous variants.

Using quantitative 5'-RACE with molecular barcodes, the authors made TCR beta libraries. TCRdb passed the 5' RACE reads through MiXCR, listing each CDR3 protein once. The sample yields around 770,000 distinct CDR3 sequences, 15% to 20% seen once. V was clipped by 4 bases and J by 4 bases, with 16 bases between them. Germline CDR1 SQVTM, CDR2 ANQGSEA. This CDR3 contains 14 residues. This clonotype was obtained from a male donor with ankylosing spondylitis. Sample: blood, either unsorted or a sorted T cell fraction (not recorded which). The chain has TRBV29-1 and TRBJ1-1, with D possibly matching TRBD1 (5 bases). The CDR3 sequence: CSVVCSGTGTEAFF. CDR3 DNA sequence: TGCAGCGTTGTATGTTCAGGGACCGGCACTGAAGCTTTCTTT.